This record covers a single T cell receptor beta chain. Germline V gene sequence: CDR1 LNHDA, CDR2 SQIVND (reference sequence). The CDR3 contains 14 residues. V dropped 6 bases and J dropped 3; count of bases not matched to a gene: 5. These data belong to a study of blood T cell repertoires in COVID-19. The wider study: The United States, Italy and Spain were the sources of the acute and convalescent COVID-19 samples. From T cells, B-cell-depleted T cells, or PBMCs came the material, which was cDNA or gDNA.

Per the authors' pipeline: How many nucleated cells were present was estimated from reference gene primer amplification. The method was immunoSEQ multiplex PCR; TCRdb's version includes in-frame clones alone and lacks a portion of them. D and trimming come from the DNA, and the V and J calls and clone size come from that table. The repertoire includes over 250,000 clones, 65% to 90% of them detected once, and more than 10% sits in the top ten. The source material was peripheral blood. This clonotype was obtained from a human donor in a cohort sampled during active COVID-19. The chain joins TRBV19 to TRBJ1-1, with 9 bases fitting TRBD1. CDR3 nucleotides: TGTGCCAGTAGCCGGGACAGGGAACACACTGAAGCTTTCTTT. Protein sequence: CASSRDREHTEAFF.